Given below is one T cell receptor (beta chain) in context. The PCR had 60 Vbeta and 13 Jbeta primers. Clones were read by immunoSEQ multiplex PCR, and TCRdb kept only the in-frame ones, dropping some. The data show about 160,000 clones, 82% seen once. This CDR3 is 16 amino acids long. CDR1 MNHNS and CDR2 SASEGT come from the germline V gene. V shed 3 bases, J shed 5 bases, and the junction held 7 bases outside the gene matches. The data stem from a study of cytomegalovirus exposure and HLA in healthy donors. The chain recombines TRBV6-1 with TRBJ2-2; 9 nucleotides agree with TRBD2. What was sequenced was PBMCs. The sequence came from a girl aged 2-10 years in good health and CMV-seropositive. As DNA, the CDR3 is TGTGCCAGCAGTGACTGGGCGGGAGGGACGACCGGGGAGCTGTTTTTT. Translated, it gives CASSDWAGGTTGELFF.